Listed below are T cell receptor beta chains from one sample, sequenced in a study of identical twins. Each CDR3 protein is one row after TCRdb ran MiXCR on the 5' RACE reads. The sample lists about 530,000 distinct CDR3 sequences; about 16% were seen once. This sample was shared with a second study, whose subject was yellow fever vaccine responses in identical twins.

Sequencing was performed on CD4+ T cells sorted from blood. All receptors come from a woman in her late teens or twenties in good health. CDR3s leave out the opening cysteine and the closing phenylalanine or tryptophan. Each record gives: V gene, J gene, CDR3 protein.

v_gene: TRBV9
j_gene: TRBJ1-2
CDR3aa: ASSPLDRHGYT

v_gene: TRBV12-3/TRBV12-4
j_gene: TRBJ2-1
CDR3aa: ASSLVPSGSSEQF

v_gene: TRBV9
j_gene: TRBJ2-7
CDR3aa: ASSPHEGLGKQY

v_gene: TRBV5-1
j_gene: TRBJ2-1
CDR3aa: ASNYRASIGEQF

v_gene: TRBV5-1
j_gene: TRBJ2-2
CDR3aa: ASSSLAGPGTGELF

v_gene: TRBV20-1
j_gene: TRBJ2-7
CDR3aa: SAGSVGTGGPYEQY

v_gene: TRBV7-8
j_gene: TRBJ2-4
CDR3aa: ASSWDLVAKNIQY

v_gene: TRBV11-2
j_gene: TRBJ1-2
CDR3aa: ASSLISDNYGYT

v_gene: TRBV12-3/TRBV12-4
j_gene: TRBJ1-5
CDR3aa: ASSLIGGYSNQPQH

v_gene: TRBV29-1
j_gene: TRBJ2-3
CDR3aa: SVVYGPDTQY

v_gene: TRBV28
j_gene: TRBJ2-7
CDR3aa: ASSPQQGSEQY

v_gene: TRBV7-9
j_gene: TRBJ2-1
CDR3aa: ASSRAGTGSVREQF

v_gene: TRBV15
j_gene: TRBJ2-3
CDR3aa: ATSRAGSADTQY

v_gene: TRBV29-1
j_gene: TRBJ2-3
CDR3aa: SVDTSGVTSTDTQY

v_gene: TRBV29-1
j_gene: TRBJ2-5
CDR3aa: SVAGTSGSLETQY

v_gene: TRBV2
j_gene: TRBJ2-3
CDR3aa: ASSRGGIGTDTQY

v_gene: TRBV10-3
j_gene: TRBJ2-2
CDR3aa: AISVSPGTGELF

v_gene: TRBV20-1
j_gene: TRBJ2-5
CDR3aa: SAKPSTGGGQETQY

v_gene: TRBV29-1
j_gene: TRBJ2-3
CDR3aa: SVVGLMADTQY

v_gene: TRBV11-2
j_gene: TRBJ2-3
CDR3aa: ASSPRGGAGGGTDTQY

v_gene: TRBV7-2
j_gene: TRBJ2-5
CDR3aa: ASSRDRDWRETQY

v_gene: TRBV6-1
j_gene: TRBJ2-5
CDR3aa: ATNLGGGRETQY

v_gene: TRBV2
j_gene: TRBJ2-1
CDR3aa: ASGEDSYNEQF

v_gene: TRBV27
j_gene: TRBJ2-4
CDR3aa: ASKGSLAKNIQY

v_gene: TRBV5-1
j_gene: TRBJ1-2
CDR3aa: ASSFTADYGYT

v_gene: TRBV11-3
j_gene: TRBJ1-1
CDR3aa: ASNDAPSYREESEAF